This is a list of T cell receptor beta chains from one sample in a study of Graves' ophthalmopathy and Graves' hyperthyroidism. TCRdb re-derived calls from the multiplex PCR reads in MiXCR, one entry per CDR3 protein. Of about 400,000 distinct CDR3 sequences listed, roughly 18% were seen once; the top ten hold 1.6%. The sequenced sample consisted of peripheral blood. These receptors all stem from a woman aged 18 to 35 with Graves' ophthalmopathy. CDR3s include the opening cysteine and the closing phenylalanine or tryptophan. The D gene is left open where the match is weak. Rows give clone size only sometimes, using once, few, many, or a class for an expanded clone.

J gene	D gene	clone size	V gene	CDR3 DNA	CDR3 protein
TRBJ1-1	NA	NA	TRBV28	TGTGCCAGCAGTTTATGGAGTGGAGCTTTCTTT	CASSLWSGAFF
TRBJ1-4	NA	once	TRBV6-5	TGTGCCAGCAGTTACTCGTCACCCCAGGAACTGTTTTTT	CASSYSSPQELFF
TRBJ2-7	NA	many	TRBV6-2/TRBV6-3	TGTGCCAGCCAGCGGACCGACAGAGCACCGGTCTACGAGCAGTACTTC	CASQRTDRAPVYEQYF
TRBJ2-7	NA	NA	TRBV29-1	TGCAGCGTTGCGGCCAGCGACTACGAGCAGTACTTC	CSVAASDYEQYF
TRBJ2-2	NA	many	TRBV7-9	TGTGCCAGCAACCATGGGGGGTCCGGGGAGCTGTTTTTT	CASNHGGSGELFF
TRBJ1-1	NA	NA	TRBV7-2	TGTGCCAGCAGCTCAAGTATGGACACTGAAGCTTTCTTT	CASSSSMDTEAFF
TRBJ2-2	NA	many	TRBV5-1	TGCGCCAGCAGATTGGGTCTCTCGCTTGAGAACACCGGGGAGCTGTTTTTT	CASRLGLSLENTGELFF
TRBJ2-7	NA	few	TRBV6-2/TRBV6-3	TGTGCCAGCAGCGAAAGGGGCGGCTCCTACGAGCAGTACTTC	CASSERGGSYEQYF
TRBJ1-2	TRBD1	many	TRBV30	TGTGCCTGGAGTGAGACAGGGGGCTATGGCTACACCTTC	CAWSETGGYGYTF
TRBJ2-7	NA	many	TRBV20-1	TGCAGTGCGCCGGAGCGGGCCAATACCTACGAGCAGTACTTC	CSAPERANTYEQYF
TRBJ2-1	TRBD1	once	TRBV6-5	TGTGCCAGCAGTTACGGGACAGGGGACCCTTTCTCCTACAATGAGCAGTTCTTC	CASSYGTGDPFSYNEQFF
TRBJ1-1	NA	few	TRBV18	TGTGCCAGCTCACCAATTCGGTCAGGATGGGAAGTATCCACTGAAGCTTTCTTT	CASSPIRSGWEVSTEAFF
TRBJ2-7	NA	many	TRBV7-2	TGTGCCAGCAGCCCCGTGACCTACGAGCAGTACTTC	CASSPVTYEQYF
TRBJ1-1	NA	many	TRBV19	TGTGCCAGTAGTACGCCCAGGGCGAACACTGAAGCTTTCTTT	CASSTPRANTEAFF
TRBJ1-1	NA	many	TRBV6-5	TGTGCCAGCACTCGACAGGCCGAAGCTTTCTTT	CASTRQAEAFF
TRBJ2-7	NA	many	TRBV29-1	TGCAGCGTTGAAGATCGCAGCTACGAGCAGTACTTC	CSVEDRSYEQYF
TRBJ1-1	NA	few	TRBV20-1	TGCAGTGCCGACCCACCCTCAGGTTACACTGAAGCTTTCTTT	CSADPPSGYTEAFF
TRBJ1-6	TRBD1	few	TRBV5-4	TGTGCCAGCAGTCCAACTAGGACAGGGATTAATTCACCCCTCCACTTT	CASSPTRTGINSPLHF
TRBJ1-1	NA	many	TRBV27	TGTGCCAGCGTTGGGAGAGGGAAAGCTTTCTTT	CASVGRGKAFF
TRBJ2-2	NA	NA	TRBV12-3/TRBV12-4	TGTGCCAGCGGAACTAGTGTACGTAACACCGGGGAGCTGTTTTTT	CASGTSVRNTGELFF
TRBJ2-2	NA	many	TRBV24-1	TGTGCCACCAGTGATTTCGGGGGGCGAGCCGGGGAGCTGTTTTTT	CATSDFGGRAGELFF
TRBJ2-5	NA	many	TRBV7-7	TGTGCTAGCAGCCAAACGACGTACCAAGAGACCCAGTACTTC	CASSQTTYQETQYF
TRBJ1-1	NA	many	TRBV6-2/TRBV6-3	TGTGCCAGCAGTTACGGGACAAGGAGGGTTTGGGTGATGAACACTGAAGCTTTCTTT	CASSYGTRRVWVMNTEAFF
TRBJ2-5	NA	many	TRBV11-2	TGTGCCAGCAGCCGCTTCGAGGAAGAAGAGACCCAGTACTTC	CASSRFEEEETQYF
TRBJ1-5	NA	many	TRBV12-3/TRBV12-4	TGTGCCAGCCGTCCAGGGAAAAATCAGCCCCAGCATTTT	CASRPGKNQPQHF
TRBJ1-5	TRBD1	many	TRBV19	TGTGCCAGTAGCCCACTCCCTCCGGGACAGGGTTCTCAGCCCCAGCATTTT	CASSPLPPGQGSQPQHF
TRBJ2-2	TRBD1	NA	TRBV6-2/TRBV6-3	TGTGCCAGCAGGGGACAGTGGGGGAACACCGGGGAGCTGTTTTTT	CASRGQWGNTGELFF
TRBJ1-1	NA	many	TRBV28	TGTGCCAGCAGTTCCCCTTCAGGGACCTTTAACACTGAAGCTTTCTTT	CASSSPSGTFNTEAFF
TRBJ2-5	NA	many	TRBV20-1	TGCAGTGCTCCCGCCGGCAGATACCAAGAGACCCAGTACTTC	CSAPAGRYQETQYF
TRBJ1-5	TRBD1	many	TRBV6-2/TRBV6-3	TGTGCCAGCAGTTACAGACAGGGGATGAATCAGCCCCAGCATTTT	CASSYRQGMNQPQHF
TRBJ1-1	TRBD1	many	TRBV7-9	TGTGCCAGCAGCTCCCGACAGGGGGCGAACACTGAAGCTTTCTTT	CASSSRQGANTEAFF
TRBJ2-5	NA	NA	TRBV20-1	TGCAGTGCTAGAGACGGGGGCACACCCCGCTGGGAGACCCAGTACTTC	CSARDGGTPRWETQYF
TRBJ2-7	TRBD1	many	TRBV11-2	TGTGCCAGCAGCTTGAGGGACAGGGGTCTCGAGCAGTACTTC	CASSLRDRGLEQYF
TRBJ2-7	NA	NA	TRBV11-1	TGTGCCAGCAGCTCCGAGAGGACAGAGAGCTCCTACGAGCAGTACTTC	CASSSERTESSYEQYF
TRBJ1-2	TRBD1	many	TRBV6-2/TRBV6-3	TGTGCCAGCAGTTCCGGACAGGTTAATGGCTATGGCTACACCTTC	CASSSGQVNGYGYTF
TRBJ2-4	NA	NA	TRBV12-3/TRBV12-4	TGTGCCAGCAGCCCAAGGGTCAGCGCAGCCAAAAACATTCAGTACTTC	CASSPRVSAAKNIQYF
TRBJ2-5	TRBD2	many	TRBV24-1	TGTGCCACCAGTGCGGGGACTAGCGGGGAGACCCAGTACTTC	CATSAGTSGETQYF
TRBJ1-1	NA	many	TRBV19	TGTGCCAGTAGATCTGAAGGGAACACTGAAGCTTTCTTT	CASRSEGNTEAFF
TRBJ1-2	TRBD1	many	TRBV9	TGTGCCAGCAGCGTGGGACAGGCCACCGACGGCTACACCTTC	CASSVGQATDGYTF
TRBJ1-2	TRBD1	many	TRBV6-1	TGTGCCAGCAGTGGGGGACAGGCGAACTATGGCTACACCTTC	CASSGGQANYGYTF
TRBJ1-5	TRBD1	NA	TRBV28	TGTGCCAGCAGTTTACCCGGACAGGCCGACTATCAGCCCCAGCATTTT	CASSLPGQADYQPQHF
TRBJ2-2	NA	NA	TRBV24-1	TGTGCCACCAAGGGGACTGGAACCGGGGAGCTGTTTTTT	CATKGTGTGELFF
TRBJ2-5	NA	many	TRBV2	TGTGCCAGCAGTGGAGGGGTCCTATCCCAGACCCAGTACTTC	CASSGGVLSQTQYF
TRBJ1-1	NA	many	TRBV28	TGTGCCAGCAGTTTATGGGGTCCGTTGAACACTGAAGCTTTCTTT	CASSLWGPLNTEAFF
TRBJ2-2	TRBD2	many	TRBV12-3/TRBV12-4	TGTGCCAGCAGTCCTTGGGCGCGTGGAGCGGGGGACACCGGGGAGCTGTTTTTT	CASSPWARGAGDTGELFF
TRBJ1-1	NA	many	TRBV6-1	TGTGCCAGCAGTGGCGCGGCAGCGAACACTGAAGCTTTCTTT	CASSGAAANTEAFF
TRBJ2-7	NA	many	TRBV29-1	TGCAGCGCATGGCTACGCGGGACCTACGAGCAGTACTTC	CSAWLRGTYEQYF
TRBJ1-2	NA	NA	TRBV6-2/TRBV6-3	TGTGCCAGCAGGGGGCGCGGATACTATGGCTACACCTTC	CASRGRGYYGYTF
TRBJ2-7	NA	many	TRBV9	TGTGCCAGCAGCCCCCGGGGGGCGGCCTACGAGCAGTACTTC	CASSPRGAAYEQYF
TRBJ1-1	TRBD1	many	TRBV29-1	TGCAGCGTTGTTTTGCGGACAGGTCGAAGTTTAGTGAACACTGAAGCTTTCTTT	CSVVLRTGRSLVNTEAFF
TRBJ2-7	TRBD1	many	TRBV7-8	TGTGCCAGCAGCTTATGGGGACAGGGGTCCTACGAGCAGTACTTC	CASSLWGQGSYEQYF
TRBJ1-1	TRBD1	many	TRBV7-9	TGTGCCAGCAGCCAATCACACCGGACAGGGCACACTGAAGCTTTCTTT	CASSQSHRTGHTEAFF
TRBJ2-5	NA	many	TRBV4-3	TGCGCCAGCAGCCCGGATCGTACTACAACCCAGTACTTC	CASSPDRTTTQYF
TRBJ1-3	NA	many	TRBV11-2	TGTGCCAGCAGCCCTGGAACCGGGGCGTCTGGAAACACCATATATTTT	CASSPGTGASGNTIYF